This is a list of T cell receptor beta chains from one sample in a study of CD8 T cells in ankylosing spondylitis. MiXCR, run by TCRdb on the 5' RACE reads, gives a single entry per CDR3 protein. Of around 39,000 distinct CDR3 sequences detected, roughly 13% appear once; the ten largest clones hold 32%. The sequenced sample was synovial fluid, either unsorted or a sorted T cell fraction (not recorded which). These receptor sequences come from a male donor with ankylosing spondylitis. Both conserved end residues are trimmed from each CDR3. The order of the fields is J gene, V gene, CDR3 length, CDR3 protein.

TRBJ1-2,TRBV27,12,ASSPYTFRNGYT
TRBJ2-1,TRBV2,11,ASKLAGLGEQF
TRBJ1-6,TRBV12-3/TRBV12-4,13,ASSSQQGARSPLH
TRBJ2-7,TRBV7-9,10,ASSLLGSEQY
TRBJ2-7,TRBV10-3,11,AISELADYEQY
TRBJ1-6,TRBV5-1,16,ASSLKIEAAGLNSPLH
TRBJ2-3,TRBV11-2,13,ASSLEWGQKDTQY
TRBJ1-2,TRBV12-3/TRBV12-4,12,ASSFGTGTLGYT
TRBJ2-1,TRBV12-3/TRBV12-4,13,ASSFLWAGGNEQF
TRBJ2-1,TRBV12-3/TRBV12-4,12,ASSRNLEKNEQF
TRBJ2-5,TRBV7-9,12,ASSLVSTVETQY
TRBJ2-7,TRBV4-3,13,ASSPGTGDSYEQY
TRBJ2-1,TRBV6-2/TRBV6-3,11,ASSGDGYNEQF
TRBJ2-7,TRBV19,9,ATATGAEQY
TRBJ2-7,TRBV27,14,ASSLWRSGQLHEQY
TRBJ2-1,TRBV13,12,ASSLEGGGPGQF
TRBJ2-7,TRBV7-6,13,ASSLGGGLTYEQY
TRBJ2-6,TRBV15,14,ATSRDRKTGANVLT
TRBJ2-5,TRBV27,13,ASSDRGRVVETQY
TRBJ2-5,TRBV15,12,ATSRVKREETQY
TRBJ1-5,TRBV28,15,ASSLRDRGHSNQPQH
TRBJ1-1,TRBV28,11,ASSRRGVTEAF
TRBJ2-3,TRBV20-1,14,SAQPLVRSERRTQY
TRBJ2-7,TRBV3-1,13,ASCLEAGASREQY
TRBJ1-6,TRBV6-5,13,ASSSNDRDGSPLH
TRBJ2-3,TRBV4-2,11,ASSQGETDTQY
TRBJ2-1,TRBV20-1,12,SASGTSYQNEQF
TRBJ1-1,TRBV4-1,12,ASSHPTVNTEAF
TRBJ2-3,TRBV10-3,12,AISVGTYTDTQY
TRBJ2-1,TRBV10-2,12,ASTLGDGTREQF
TRBJ1-4,TRBV28,10,ASSLLRGKLF
TRBJ2-7,TRBV2,9,ASSAAYEQY
TRBJ2-1,TRBV12-3/TRBV12-4,13,ASSSYGDRSEEQF
TRBJ2-5,TRBV10-3,13,AISLGTGGEETQY
TRBJ1-1,TRBV19,11,ASSISVNTEAF
TRBJ1-6,TRBV28,14,ASSLFAAFTNSPLH
TRBJ2-7,TRBV7-2,12,ASSLGIRAYEQY
TRBJ2-5,TRBV20-1,12,SARGTGDLQTQY
TRBJ1-1,TRBV28,12,ASSFRGYEPEAF
TRBJ2-4,TRBV10-3,12,AISESGTGNIQY
TRBJ2-1,TRBV19,12,ASAQGAGYNEQF
TRBJ1-3,TRBV6-1,13,ASPAPVFKYNTIY
TRBJ2-1,TRBV3-1,15,ASSQEAGDRFYNEQF
TRBJ1-2,TRBV20-1,15,SARDGSGTGANYGYT
TRBJ1-1,TRBV5-6,10,ASSFLSTEAF
TRBJ1-2,TRBV7-9,13,ASSLGGRGARGYT
TRBJ2-5,TRBV6-1,10,ASSLTGPNQY
TRBJ1-1,TRBV5-1,15,ASSLVGQGATNTEAF
TRBJ2-2,TRBV6-4,11,ASSDGSTGELF
TRBJ2-7,TRBV3-1,12,ASSPRTGGYEQY
TRBJ1-2,TRBV30,12,ASEGTGANYGYT
TRBJ1-1,TRBV30,12,AWSVKGGRTEAF
TRBJ1-1,TRBV18,14,ASSQSPGPLNTEAF
TRBJ2-7,TRBV29-1,15,SVEGSMDGAWTYEQY
TRBJ2-6,TRBV11-1,16,ASSPGNFLSSGANVLT
TRBJ2-1,TRBV29-1,13,SVEDLTASGEWQF
TRBJ2-2,TRBV6-1,12,ASSPDRIHGELF